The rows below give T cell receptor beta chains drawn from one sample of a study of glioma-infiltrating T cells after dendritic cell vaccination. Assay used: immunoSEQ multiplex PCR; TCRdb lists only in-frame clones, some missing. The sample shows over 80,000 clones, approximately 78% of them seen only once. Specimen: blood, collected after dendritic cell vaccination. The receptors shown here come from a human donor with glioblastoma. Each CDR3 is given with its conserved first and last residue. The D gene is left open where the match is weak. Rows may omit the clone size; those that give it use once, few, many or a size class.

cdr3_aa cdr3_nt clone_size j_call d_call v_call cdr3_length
CASSQEQGSGANVLTF TGTGCCAGCAGCCAAGAACAGGGATCTGGGGCCAACGTCCTGACTTTC NA TRBJ2-6 NA TRBV5-4 16
CASSTDRDRQPQHF TGTGCCAGTAGTACCGACAGGGACAGACAGCCCCAGCATTTT NA TRBJ1-5 TRBD1 TRBV19 14
CASSLRQGADTEAFF TGTGCCAGCAGCTTAAGACAGGGGGCTGACACTGAAGCTTTCTTT NA TRBJ1-1 TRBD1 TRBV7-3 15
CASSFGQFTGELFF TGTGCCAGCAGCTTTGGACAGTTCACCGGGGAGCTGTTTTTT NA TRBJ2-2 NA TRBV7-9 14
CASSYSRGYEQFF TGTGCCAGCAGTTACTCCAGGGGGTATGAGCAGTTCTTC NA TRBJ2-1 TRBD1 TRBV6-5 13
CASSRDRTNYGYTF TGCGCCAGCAGCCGGGACAGGACGAACTATGGCTACACCTTC once TRBJ1-2 TRBD1 TRBV5-1 14
CSVKGTGVSNTEAFF TGCAGCGTTAAAGGGACAGGGGTTTCGAACACTGAAGCTTTCTTT few TRBJ1-1 TRBD1 TRBV29-1 15
CASSKDGGRYEQYF TGTGCCAGCAGCAAGGACGGGGGGCGGTACGAGCAGTACTTC NA TRBJ2-7 NA TRBV5-4 14
CATSRGLLPQTGNTIYF TGCGCCACCAGCAGAGGACTTTTGCCTCAAACTGGAAACACCATATATTTT NA TRBJ1-3 NA TRBV15 17
CASSEREGSSYNSPLHF TGTGCCAGCAGCGAAAGGGAGGGGAGCTCCTATAATTCACCCCTCCACTTT NA TRBJ1-6 NA TRBV2 17
CASSANGNTEAFF TGTGCCAGCAGTGCGAACGGGAACACTGAAGCTTTCTTT once TRBJ1-1 NA TRBV6-6 13
CASSLSRGPQHF TGTGCCAGCAGCTTATCTCGAGGGCCCCAGCATTTT NA TRBJ1-5 NA TRBV7-9 12
CASIRVGGAGETQYF TGTGCCAGCATCCGGGTGGGGGGAGCGGGGGAGACCCAGTACTTC NA TRBJ2-5 TRBD2 TRBV6-5 15
CATDRGLRNNEQFF TGTGCCACCGACAGGGGGCTGCGGAACAATGAGCAGTTCTTC NA TRBJ2-1 TRBD1 TRBV28 14
CAWSVLGTPANEQFF TGTGCCTGGAGTGTACTTGGGACTCCGGCCAATGAGCAGTTCTTC NA TRBJ2-1 NA TRBV30 15
CASSPSAGRSYNEQFF TGTGCCAGCAGCCCCTCGGCGGGTAGGTCCTACAATGAGCAGTTCTTC NA TRBJ2-1 NA TRBV27 16
CATSRDGRDEQYF TGTGCCACCAGCAGAGATGGCCGGGACGAGCAGTACTTC once TRBJ2-7 NA TRBV15 13
CATKRVLGQGRGYTF TGTGCCACCAAACGAGTCCTCGGACAGGGCCGTGGCTACACCTTC NA TRBJ1-2 TRBD1 TRBV6-5 15
CASTRGLAGSSYNEQFF TGTGCCAGCACAAGGGGACTAGCGGGGAGCTCCTACAATGAGCAGTTCTTC NA TRBJ2-1 TRBD2 TRBV9 17
CASSYRQARNQPQHF TGTGCCAGCAGTTACCGACAGGCACGGAATCAGCCCCAGCATTTT few TRBJ1-5 NA TRBV6-6 15
CASRIYEASTEAFF TGTGCCAGCCGCATTTATGAGGCGAGCACTGAAGCTTTCTTT once TRBJ1-1 NA TRBV6-1 14
CAINRQGDTEAFF TGTGCCATCAATCGACAGGGCGACACTGAAGCTTTCTTT NA TRBJ1-1 TRBD1 TRBV10-3 13
CASSSLKPQETQYF TGTGCCAGCAGCTCCCTCAAACCCCAGGAGACCCAGTACTTC few TRBJ2-5 NA TRBV7-2 14
CASSEVRTGRETQYF TGTGCCAGCAGTGAAGTAAGAACAGGGAGAGAGACCCAGTACTTC NA TRBJ2-5 NA TRBV2 15
CASSLEGGRPNNEQFF TGTGCCAGCAGCTTAGAAGGGGGCAGGCCGAACAATGAGCAGTTCTTC NA TRBJ2-1 TRBD1 TRBV7-8 16
CASSQVIQGLEKLFF TGCGCCAGCAGCCAAGTAATCCAGGGATTAGAAAAACTGTTTTTT NA TRBJ1-4 NA TRBV4-1 15
CSVPTGASNTGELFF TGCAGCGTCCCGACAGGAGCTTCGAACACCGGGGAGCTGTTTTTT few TRBJ2-2 NA TRBV29-1 15
CASSLEQEEQFF TGCGCCAGCAGCTTGGAACAGGAGGAGCAGTTCTTC NA TRBJ2-1 NA TRBV5-1 12
CATSIWGSNNEQFF TGTGCCACCAGCATTTGGGGCAGCAACAATGAGCAGTTCTTC NA TRBJ2-1 NA TRBV15 14
CASSQSTSGTYEQYF TGTGCCAGCAGCCAATCAACTAGCGGAACCTACGAGCAGTACTTC few TRBJ2-7 TRBD2 TRBV4-2 15
CASRSPGLAASDF TGTGCCAGCAGAAGTCCGGGACTAGCGGCTTCAGACTTC NA TRBJ2-7 TRBD2 TRBV7-2 13
CASSVSGTGIAFF TGTGCCAGTAGTGTCTCCGGGACAGGGATAGCTTTCTTT NA TRBJ1-1 TRBD1 TRBV19 13
CASSIGLQGRRDF TGTGCCAGTAGTATAGGTCTACAGGGACGGCGGGACTTC NA TRBJ2-7 NA TRBV19 13
CASSLGLAGYGYTF TGTGCCAGCAGCTTAGGACTGGCCGGTTATGGCTACACCTTC NA TRBJ1-2 NA TRBV11-2 14
CASRSGGLDGYTF TGTGCCAGCAGGTCGGGGGGATTGGATGGCTACACCTTC NA TRBJ1-2 NA TRBV27 13
CASSRQGDTGELFF TGTGCCAGCAGTCGACAGGGGGACACCGGGGAGCTGTTTTTT few TRBJ2-2 TRBD1 TRBV5-4 14
CASAGRIYNEQFF TGTGCCAGCGCGGGGAGGATCTACAATGAGCAGTTCTTC NA TRBJ2-1 NA TRBV2 13
CASSYSHTDYGYTF TGTGCCAGCAGTTACTCGCACACCGACTATGGCTACACCTTC NA TRBJ1-2 NA TRBV6-5 14
CASSLYDRADYGYTF TGTGCCAGCAGTTTATACGACAGGGCCGACTATGGCTACACCTTC NA TRBJ1-2 TRBD1 TRBV28 15
CASSVSPGIGETQYF TGTGCCAGCAGCGTATCCCCGGGGATAGGGGAGACCCAGTACTTC NA TRBJ2-5 NA TRBV9 15
CASNPTGRVFGNTIYF TGTGCCAGCAACCCAACGGGGAGGGTTTTTGGAAACACCATATATTTT NA TRBJ1-3 NA TRBV11-2 16
CASSPTDIAGGASQYF TGTGCCAGCTCACCCACGGATATTGCAGGGGGTGCGTCCCAGTACTTC NA TRBJ2-7 TRBD1 TRBV18 16
CASSSQQGINQPQHF TGTGCCAGCAGCTCGCAACAGGGGATCAATCAGCCCCAGCATTTT NA TRBJ1-5 TRBD1 TRBV7-2 15
CASSLSGGALNEQFF TGCGCCAGCAGCTTGAGCGGGGGGGCCCTCAATGAGCAGTTCTTC NA TRBJ2-1 TRBD2 TRBV5-1 15
CEIMVRNSPLHF TGTGAAATAATGGTGAGGAATTCACCCCTCCACTTT NA TRBJ1-6 NA TRBV21-1 12
CASSFQGESYEQYF TGTGCCAGCAGCTTTCAGGGGGAATCCTACGAGCAGTACTTC NA TRBJ2-7 TRBD1 TRBV11-3 14
CASTTIGRGTYNEQFF TGTGCCAGTACCACGATTGGTAGAGGGACCTACAATGAGCAGTTCTTC NA TRBJ2-1 NA TRBV19 16
CASSQEFISGRASTDTQYF TGCGCCAGCAGCCAAGAATTCATTAGCGGGAGAGCTAGCACAGATACGCAGTATTTT NA TRBJ2-3 TRBD2 TRBV4-1 19
CASSDPGGGNQPQHF TGTGCCAGCAGTGACCCAGGGGGCGGCAATCAGCCCCAGCATTTT NA TRBJ1-5 TRBD1 TRBV28 15
CASSLLGAQETQYF TGCGCCAGCAGCTTGCTGGGGGCCCAAGAGACCCAGTACTTC few TRBJ2-5 NA TRBV5-1 14
CAITSTGNTEAFF TGTGCCATCACCTCAACAGGGAACACTGAAGCTTTCTTT once TRBJ1-1 NA TRBV10-3 13
CANQGQRGTYNEQFF TGTGCCAACCAGGGCCAGCGGGGCACCTACAATGAGCAGTTCTTC NA TRBJ2-1 TRBD2 TRBV7-9 15
CASRSQGGETQYF TGCGCCAGCAGATCCCAGGGTGGGGAGACCCAGTACTTC once TRBJ2-5 NA TRBV5-1 13
CASSLGGAGASYNEQFF TGTGCCAGCAGCTTAGGGGGGGCGGGAGCTTCCTACAATGAGCAGTTCTTC NA TRBJ2-1 NA TRBV7-9 17
CASSLLVGTSGRASDNEQFF TGTGCCAGCAGCTTACTGGTGGGGACTAGCGGGAGGGCGAGTGATAATGAGCAGTTCTTC NA TRBJ2-1 TRBD2 TRBV7-3 20
CASSDTSGRPDTQYF TGCGCCAGCAGCGACACTAGCGGGAGGCCGGATACGCAGTATTTT NA TRBJ2-3 TRBD2 TRBV5-1 15
CASRNPGAGANVLTF TGTGCCAGCAGGAACCCAGGGGCTGGGGCCAACGTCCTGACTTTC NA TRBJ2-6 NA TRBV27 15
CASSLDGSSGGNTIYF TGTGCCAGCAGCCTAGATGGCAGCTCTGGAGGAAACACCATATATTTT NA TRBJ1-3 NA TRBV5-8 16
CASKGSAGVDLGYTF TGTGCCAGTAAGGGGTCGGCAGGCGTCGATTTGGGCTACACCTTC NA TRBJ1-2 NA TRBV19 15
CASRQGLNYGYTF TGTGCCAGTAGACAGGGGCTGAACTATGGCTACACCTTC NA TRBJ1-2 TRBD1 TRBV19 13